This TCR beta chain was obtained from a study of response to subunit inactivated influenza vaccine. General study results and limits: Few new T cells, the authors suggested, are recruited by each seasonal influenza vaccination.

This CDR3 comprises 16 residues. Trimming stripped 3 bases from V and 2 bases from J, with 17 bases between. Germline CDR1 reads SGHKS; CDR2 reads YYEKEE (reference sequence). TCRdb recomputed calls from the RT-PCR reads with MiXCR, one row per CDR3 protein. The sample shows roughly 650,000 distinct CDR3 sequences, approximately 14% of them seen only once. As for this clonotype: Its antigen remains unidentified.

The clonotype originates from a man aged 50 to 60 who received an inactivated influenza vaccine. V is TRBV5-5 and J is TRBJ2-5, with a weak D call TRBD1 (6 bases). The sequenced sample was PBMCs from blood, obtained around 14 days before vaccination. CDR3 sequence: CASSSGQLLYQETQYF. The CDR3 DNA reads as TGTGCCAGCAGCTCCGGACAGCTTCTCTATCAAGAGACCCAGTACTTC.